A selection of T cell receptor beta chains follows, all from one sample in a study of cytomegalovirus exposure and HLA in healthy donors. TCRdb keeps only in-frame clones here, not all; method: immunoSEQ multiplex PCR. The data hold roughly 92,000 clones, with about 80% observed a single time. The sequencing sample was made of PBMCs. These TCRs come from a woman aged 50 to 60 in good health and CMV-seropositive. Both conserved end residues are part of each CDR3. The D gene is left open where the match is weak. The size field is filled for only some rows; it gives once, few, many or a size class.

clone_size,d_call,v_call,j_call,cdr3_nt,cdr3_aa
-,-,TRBV29-1,TRBJ2-7,TGCAGCACGAAACAGGCCTGGGCTCCCGAGCAGTACTTC,CSTKQAWAPEQYF
-,TRBD2,TRBV27,TRBJ2-3,TGTGCCAGCAGTTTCTTGCCTCCGGGGACTAGTTTCTTGTTGGGCACAGATACGCAGTATTTT,CASSFLPPGTSFLLGTDTQYF
few,-,TRBV7-8,TRBJ1-1,TGTGCCAGCAGCTTAGGTCAGGTCGTTCGTACTGAAGCTTTCTTT,CASSLGQVVRTEAFF
once,TRBD1,TRBV18,TRBJ2-7,TGTGCCAGCTCACCAGCAGGGGGCCCTTCCTACGAGCAGTACTTC,CASSPAGGPSYEQYF
-,-,TRBV19,TRBJ1-2,TGTGCCAGTAGTCAAGGAGGGTTTTACGGCTACACCTTC,CASSQGGFYGYTF
-,TRBD2,TRBV5-1,TRBJ2-3,TGCGCCAGCAGCGGGACTAGCGGTCCTAGCACAGATACGCAGTATTTT,CASSGTSGPSTDTQYF
-,TRBD2,TRBV10-2,TRBJ2-1,TGCGCCAGCAGTGAGTCGACTCGAGGGACTAGCGGGGTCAATGAGCAGTTCTTC,CASSESTRGTSGVNEQFF
-,TRBD1,TRBV7-9,TRBJ1-5,TGTGCCAGCAGCTTAGGTTTGAGGAGGGGGCTCAATCAGCCCCAGCATTTT,CASSLGLRRGLNQPQHF
-,-,TRBV19,TRBJ2-1,TGTGCCAGTAGGACAGGCATGGTGTTCTTC,CASRTGMVFF
-,TRBD1,TRBV9,TRBJ1-1,TGTGCCAGCAGCCCAACAGGGGGCAAGTTCACTGAAGCTTTCTTT,CASSPTGGKFTEAFF
-,-,TRBV18,TRBJ1-6,TGTGCCAGCTCACCCCAGACAGCGTCCAGGTCACCCCTCCACTTT,CASSPQTASRSPLHF
-,TRBD2,TRBV11-2,TRBJ2-3,TGTGCCAGCAGCTTAGCTAGCGGGAGGGCCACGGGAGATACGCAGTATTTT,CASSLASGRATGDTQYF
-,-,TRBV10-3,TRBJ1-2,TGTGCCATCAGTGGGGGGCCACCAGAATATGGCTACACCTTC,CAISGGPPEYGYTF
-,TRBD1,TRBV30,TRBJ2-1,TGTGCCTGTCCGGGACAGGGAACCTACAATGAGCAGTTCTTC,CACPGQGTYNEQFF
-,TRBD1,TRBV6-5,TRBJ1-1,TGTGCCAGCAGTTACACCCGGGACAGGGTACCTGAAGCTTTCTTT,CASSYTRDRVPEAFF
-,TRBD1,TRBV5-5,TRBJ1-1,TGTGCCAGCAGCTTGCAGGGGGCAAACACTGAAGCTTTCTTT,CASSLQGANTEAFF
-,-,TRBV7-2,TRBJ2-5,TGTGCCAGCAGACCTGCCCAGGTCCCTGGGACCCAGTACTTC,CASRPAQVPGTQYF
-,-,TRBV5-1,TRBJ1-6,TGCGCCAGCAGCGCCTACCGCAGGGGTATCACCTCACCCCTCCACTTT,CASSAYRRGITSPLHF
-,-,TRBV2,TRBJ1-6,TGTGCCAGCAGTCGCCGCGCCCCCGCCTATAATTCACCCCTCCACTTT,CASSRRAPAYNSPLHF
-,-,TRBV30,TRBJ1-5,TGTGCCTGGAGTGTACAAAGGACGGCGGGGAGCAATCAGCCCCAGCATTTT,CAWSVQRTAGSNQPQHF
-,-,TRBV5-4,TRBJ1-1,TGTGCCAGCAGCGACCCCACAGGGAGCACTGAAGCTTTCTTT,CASSDPTGSTEAFF
once,-,TRBV5-4,TRBJ2-1,TGTGCCAGCTCTGGGGCGGGGTCCCACAATGAGCAGTTCTTC,CASSGAGSHNEQFF
few,-,TRBV5-1,TRBJ2-7,TGCGCCAGCAGCTTGGATGGCGGGGCGGGGTTCGAGCAGTACTTC,CASSLDGGAGFEQYF
-,TRBD2,TRBV5-6,TRBJ2-5,TGTGCCAGCAGGCCCGATAGCGGGGGGGGTACCGAGACCCAGTACTTC,CASRPDSGGGTETQYF
-,-,TRBV18,TRBJ1-3,TGTGCCAGCTCACCGCCTGCGAATCGAAACACCATATATTTT,CASSPPANRNTIYF
-,-,TRBV15,TRBJ2-1,TGTGCCACCAGCAGGGGTCTGGAGGTCCCGTTTTACAATGAGCAGTTCTTC,CATSRGLEVPFYNEQFF
-,TRBD2,TRBV10-3,TRBJ2-3,TGTGCCATCAGCCCCACCGGGACTAGCGGGAGCACAGATACGCAGTATTTT,CAISPTGTSGSTDTQYF
-,-,TRBV12-5,TRBJ1-5,TGTGCTAGTGGTTTGGGGGAGGGGTCGCCCAAGCATTTT,CASGLGEGSPKHF
few,-,TRBV7-3,TRBJ2-2,TGTGCCAGCAGCCAGGTCACCGGGGAGCTGTTTTTT,CASSQVTGELFF
-,-,TRBV5-6,TRBJ1-1,TGTGCCAGCAGCTTGGGAGCAGGGACGGGAGATGCTTTCTTT,CASSLGAGTGDAFF
-,TRBD2,TRBV7-9,TRBJ2-3,TGTGCCAGCAGCCGGGGAAATGCCGGGAGGGGCACGCAGTATTTT,CASSRGNAGRGTQYF
-,TRBD1,TRBV5-4,TRBJ2-5,TGTGCCAGCAGCAGACAGGGGGCGGTGGAGACCCAGTACTTC,CASSRQGAVETQYF
-,-,TRBV7-9,TRBJ2-2,TGTGCCAGCAGCGCCAGGGTTGACAACACCGGGGAGCTGTTTTTT,CASSARVDNTGELFF
few,TRBD2,TRBV9,TRBJ2-3,TGTGCCAGCAGCCTAGCAGGGACTAGCCTAGATACGCAGTATTTT,CASSLAGTSLDTQYF
-,TRBD2,TRBV13,TRBJ2-3,TGTGCCAGCAGCTTTAGCGGGACGACACTCACAGATACGCAGTATTTT,CASSFSGTTLTDTQYF
-,TRBD2,TRBV6-6,TRBJ2-1,TGTGCCAGCAGCCTCGGGACTAGCGGGAACAATGAGCAGTTCTTC,CASSLGTSGNNEQFF
-,-,TRBV27,TRBJ1-4,TGTGCCAGCAGCCCAGCGGGCAGGGCTGAAAAACTGTTTTTT,CASSPAGRAEKLFF
few,TRBD2,TRBV7-9,TRBJ2-1,TGTGCCAGCAGCTTGGCCGGGACTAGCAGTGAGCAGTTCTTC,CASSLAGTSSEQFF
once,-,TRBV6-1,TRBJ1-1,TGTGCCAGCAATCCTCAGACAGCAATGAACACTGAAGCTTTCTTT,CASNPQTAMNTEAFF
once,TRBD1,TRBV9,TRBJ1-5,TGTGCCAGCAGCGTTGGGACAGGCCTAAATCAGCCCCAGCATTTT,CASSVGTGLNQPQHF
few,TRBD1,TRBV2,TRBJ1-2,TGTGCCAGCAGTGTTCGCGCAGGGGGCGTCTATGGCTACACCTTC,CASSVRAGGVYGYTF
-,TRBD1,TRBV5-1,TRBJ1-6,TGCGCCAGCAGCCGGGACAGAGCTAATTCACCCCTCCACTTT,CASSRDRANSPLHF
-,-,TRBV7-9,TRBJ2-1,TGTGCCAGCAGCTGGCGGACTGGTATGGGGGAGCAGTTCTTC,CASSWRTGMGEQFF
-,-,TRBV29-1,TRBJ2-1,TGCAGCGTTGAAGATACAGCGGTTCGGGTTAATGAGCAGTTCTTC,CSVEDTAVRVNEQFF